This T cell receptor (beta chain) appears in the sequencing data of a study of shared clonotypes between healthy human individuals. Measured with immunoSEQ multiplex PCR; TCRdb has only the in-frame clones, and not every one. The table lists a few million clones, more than 90% of them singletons, with 0.13% to 0.15% in the top ten. CDR3 length: 16 residues. The germline CDR1 and CDR2 sequences are SGHRS and YFSETQ. Losses at the gene ends were 0 bases for V and 4 bases for J; bases not matched to a gene: 3. Whole-study findings and limits: Estimated clonotype richness was generally higher in naive than memory subsets.

For this clone: What it recognizes is unknown. This same CDR3 is encoded by further DNA sequences in the sample.

The genes are TRBV5-1 and TRBJ2-1, with 11 bases matching TRBD2. This TCR was recovered from a young man in good health. The specimen sequenced was naive CD4+ T cells sorted from blood. Subset described: CD45RA+ positively selected. Here the CDR3 DNA reads TGCGCCAGCAGCTTGGATGGGACTAGCGGATACAATGAGCAGTTCTTC. Translating it yields CASSLDGTSGYNEQFF.